This TCR beta chain came from a study of shared clonotypes between healthy human individuals. Profiled with immunoSEQ multiplex PCR; TCRdb holds only in-frame clones, not every one. The sample lists approximately 500,000 clones; roughly 80% were seen once. The germline V gene has CDR1 SQVTM and CDR2 ANQGSEA. Trimming removed 5 bases from V and 6 bases from J, with 8 bases in between. This CDR3 comprises 10 residues. The chain carries TRBV29-1 and TRBJ2-7; D possibly corresponds to TRBD2 (5 bases). This TCR derives from a woman aged 40 to 55 in good health. Some clones in this sample may be carry-over from other donors' samples. Sequenced sample: PBMCs. The chain's CDR3 is CSVMEVEQYF. The CDR3 nucleotides read TGCAGCGTTATGGAGGTCGAGCAGTACTTC.